This T cell receptor beta chain was documented in a study of blood T cell repertoires in COVID-19. Sequencing used immunoSEQ multiplex PCR; TCRdb keeps in-frame clones, though not all of them. The data contain fewer than 300,000 clones, 75% to 95% of them seen just once; the ten biggest clones take up roughly 1.1%. Recruitment covered fewer than 25 US areas and drew participants whose ages spanned roughly 18 to 90 years. Donors in Cohort 3 who had recovered were those with two negative PCRs, healthcare professional clearance, or resolution of their symptoms. This CDR3 region has 17 residues. Germline-derived CDR1 and CDR2 are LNHDA and SQIVND (reference sequence). V lost 2 bases, J lost 1 base, and 15 bases lay in between.

Sequenced sample: PBMCs or T cells enriched from blood (not recorded which). This chain joins TRBV19 and TRBJ1-5, with D maybe TRBD1 (5 bases). The receptor was derived from a woman in her twenties or thirties who had recovered from COVID-19. The CDR3 is CASSITTLGLSNQPQHF. The CDR3 bases are TGTGCCAGTAGTATAACGACCCTGGGACTCAGCAATCAGCCCCAGCATTTT.